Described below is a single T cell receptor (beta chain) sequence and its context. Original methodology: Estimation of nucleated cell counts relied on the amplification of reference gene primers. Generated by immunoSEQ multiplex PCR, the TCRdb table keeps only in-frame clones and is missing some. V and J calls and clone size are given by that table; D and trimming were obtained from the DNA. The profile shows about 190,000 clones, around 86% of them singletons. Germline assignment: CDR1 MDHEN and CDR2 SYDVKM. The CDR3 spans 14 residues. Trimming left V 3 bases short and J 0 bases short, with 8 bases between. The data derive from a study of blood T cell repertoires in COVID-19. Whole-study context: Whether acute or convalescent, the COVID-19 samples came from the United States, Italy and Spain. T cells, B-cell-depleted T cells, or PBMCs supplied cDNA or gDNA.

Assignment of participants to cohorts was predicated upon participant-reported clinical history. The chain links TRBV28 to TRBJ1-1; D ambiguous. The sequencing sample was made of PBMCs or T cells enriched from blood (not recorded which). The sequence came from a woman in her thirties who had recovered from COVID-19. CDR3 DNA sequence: TGTGCCAGCAGTTTGCACGGGATGAACACTGAAGCTTTCTTT. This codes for CASSLHGMNTEAFF.